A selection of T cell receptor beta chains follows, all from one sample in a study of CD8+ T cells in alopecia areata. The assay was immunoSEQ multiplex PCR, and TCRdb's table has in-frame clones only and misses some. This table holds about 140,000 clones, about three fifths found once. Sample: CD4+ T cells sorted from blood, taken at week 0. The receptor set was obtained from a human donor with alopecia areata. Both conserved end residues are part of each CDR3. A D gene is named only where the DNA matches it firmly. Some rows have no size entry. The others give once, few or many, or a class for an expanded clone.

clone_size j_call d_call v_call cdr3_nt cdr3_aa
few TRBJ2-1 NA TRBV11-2 TGTGCCAGCAGTCGTGCAGCCTACAATGAGCAGTTCTTC CASSRAAYNEQFF
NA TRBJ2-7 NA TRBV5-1 TGCGCCAGCAGTAAGGGGTCCTACGAGCAGTACTTC CASSKGSYEQYF
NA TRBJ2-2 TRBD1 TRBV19 TGTGCCAGCACTAGACAGGGGTTATCCACCGGGGAGCTGTTTTTT CASTRQGLSTGELFF
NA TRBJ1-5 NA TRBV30 TGTGCCTGGAGAGCGGGACATAATGAACAGCCCCAGCATTTT CAWRAGHNEQPQHF
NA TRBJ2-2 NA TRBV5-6 TGTGCCACGCGGTGGGGGTCGACCGGGGAGCTGTTTTTT CATRWGSTGELFF
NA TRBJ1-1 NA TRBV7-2 TGTGCCAGCAGCCAGAACACTGAAGCTTTCTTT CASSQNTEAFF
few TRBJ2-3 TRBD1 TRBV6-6 TGTGCCAGCAGTTACGGGACAGGGGACACAGATACGCAGTATTTT CASSYGTGDTDTQYF
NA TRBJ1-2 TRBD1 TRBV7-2 TGTGCCAGCAGCCCTGCGGGGACAGGGGCCGGCTACACCTTC CASSPAGTGAGYTF
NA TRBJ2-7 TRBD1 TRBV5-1 TGCGCCAGCAGCCGGGGGACAGGGGTAAACGAGCAGTACTTC CASSRGTGVNEQYF
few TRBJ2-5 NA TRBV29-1 TGCAGCGCCCAGGGACTCATCCAAGAGACCCAGTACTTC CSAQGLIQETQYF
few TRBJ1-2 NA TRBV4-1 TGCGCCAGCAGCCAAGGATCGGTTGCACTTCCCTGGGATGGCTACACCTTC CASSQGSVALPWDGYTF
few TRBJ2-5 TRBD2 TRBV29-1 TGCAGCGTTGCGATGGGGGGGACGACCCCCTGGGAGACCCAGTACTTC CSVAMGGTTPWETQYF
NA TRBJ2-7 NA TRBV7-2 TGTGCCAGCAGCTCGGGGCCAGCACCCTACGAGCAGTACTTC CASSSGPAPYEQYF
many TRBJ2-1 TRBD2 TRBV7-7 TGTGCTAGCAGCCCCGGGACTAGCCTTTTCCTCAAGAATGAGCAGTTCTTC CASSPGTSLFLKNEQFF
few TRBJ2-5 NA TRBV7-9 TGTGCCAGCAGCTTAGGGTCACAAGAGACCCAGTACTTC CASSLGSQETQYF
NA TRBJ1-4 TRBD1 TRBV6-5 TGTGCCAGCAGTTACTTAGGGACAGGGGGTGAAAAACTGTTTTTT CASSYLGTGGEKLFF
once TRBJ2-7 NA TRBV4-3 TGCGCCAGCAGCCAAGGGATCCCAGCCGGGGGCCATAGCTCCTACGAGCAGTACTTC CASSQGIPAGGHSSYEQYF
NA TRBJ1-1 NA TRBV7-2 TGTGCCAGCAGCTTAGGTCCGGGAAAGGCTGAAGCTTTCTTT CASSLGPGKAEAFF
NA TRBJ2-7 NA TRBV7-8 TGTGCCAGCAGCAAGGGACCGACTGCCTACGAGCAGTACTTC CASSKGPTAYEQYF
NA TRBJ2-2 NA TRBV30 TGTGCCTGGAGTGTCGATCTGACGGCCGGGGAGCTGTTTTTT CAWSVDLTAGELFF
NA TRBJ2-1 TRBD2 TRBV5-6 TGTGCCAGCAGCTCTAGCGGGGGGGCCTTGATGAATGAGCAGTTCTTC CASSSSGGALMNEQFF